Below are 10 T cell receptor beta chains sequenced from a single sample in a study of cytomegalovirus exposure and HLA in healthy donors. This PCR relied on a set of 60 Vbeta primers and 13 Jbeta primers. Clones were sequenced by immunoSEQ multiplex PCR, and TCRdb holds only the in-frame ones, with some missing. The sample holds fewer than 150,000 clones; 80% are singletons and the top ten take about 6.8%. Sequenced: PBMCs. The receptors shown here come from a man aged 35 to 55 in good health and CMV-seropositive.

The rearrangement links TRBV7-9 to TRBJ1-2; D gene unclear. Germline CDR1 reads SEHNR; CDR2 reads FQNEAQ (reference sequence). V was pared by 1 base and J by 10 bases, with 7 bases between. The CDR3 has 11 residues. The CDR3 DNA is TGTGCCAGCAGCTTAGTGGGCTTCTACACCTTC. This encodes CASSLVGFYTF.

The V and J genes are TRBV10-3 and TRBJ2-7; no reliable D call. The CDR3 has 13 amino acids. Between the trimmed V and J ends, which lost 6 bases and 4 bases, there was a span of 13 bases. Germline V CDR1 and CDR2: ENHRY, SYGVKD. CDR3 bases: TGTGCCATCAGCCCCCCAGGTGGTTACGAGCAGTACTTC. Translating it yields CAISPPGGYEQYF.

This clone was seen only once. The chain links TRBV11-3 to TRBJ1-4; 12 bases fit TRBD1. The CDR3 runs 16 residues. Germline CDR1 reads SGHNT; CDR2 reads YENEEA. The V segment lost 5 bases and the J segment 8 bases; nucleotides outside the gene matches: 9. CDR3 sequence (DNA): TGTGCCAGCAGCCCAGGGACAGGGGGCGGGTACGAAAAACTGTTTTTT. Translation gives CASSPGTGGGYEKLFF.

This chain joins TRBV5-1 and TRBJ1-1; D is ambiguous. Germline CDR1 reads SGHRS; CDR2 reads YFSETQ. The ends were cut back, 0 bases at V and 3 bases at J, with 9 bases in the middle. The CDR3 contains 14 residues. The CDR3, as DNA: TGCGCCAGCAGCTTGGAGGCAGCGGACACTGAAGCTTTCTTT. As protein: CASSLEAADTEAFF. Full variable domain (missing parts from reference TRBV5-1 and TRBJ1-1): KAGVTQTPRYLIKTRGQQVTLSCSPISGHRSVSWYQQTPGQGLQFLFEYFSETQRNKGNFPGRFSGRQFSNSRSEMNVSTLELGDSALYLCASSLEAADTEAFFGQGTRLTVV.

The rearrangement joins TRBV29-1 to TRBJ2-5; 7 bases align to TRBD2. The J call may be mistaken, given a closer DNA end match to TRBJ2-7. The germline V gene has CDR1 SQVTM and CDR2 ANQGSEA. The CDR3 contains 12 residues. Here the CDR3 reads CSVWEGSGEQYF. The CDR3 DNA follows: TGCAGCGTTTGGGAGGGATCGGGCGAGCAGTACTTC.

The chain has TRBV6-1 and TRBJ2-7, with D perhaps TRBD2 (6 bases). The CDR3 length is 14 residues. The V gene's germline CDR1 is MNHNS and CDR2 SASEGT. Trimming removed 8 bases at V and 4 bases at J, with 18 bases between. Here the CDR3 reads CASGGTLARYEQYF. The CDR3 nucleotides are TGTGCCAGCGGGGGGACCCTAGCTAGGTACGAGCAGTACTTC.

The chain carries TRBV25-1 and TRBJ1-2; 12 positions agree with TRBD1. This CDR3 is 15 amino acids long. Germline V gene sequence: CDR1 MGHDK, CDR2 SYGVNS. Germline trimming cut 3 bases from V and 8 bases from J; bases unmatched to any gene: 7. The DNA of the CDR3 is TGTGCCAGCAGTGACCGGGGACAGGGGGCGCAGGGCTACACCTTC. It is translated as CASSDRGQGAQGYTF.

V usage is TRBV4-3 and J usage is TRBJ2-2; D is perhaps TRBD2 (5 bases). Trimming pared 1 base from V and 5 bases from J, leaving 11 bases between. There are 15 residues in the CDR3. The germline gives CDR1 LGHNA, CDR2 YSLEER. The CDR3 nucleotides are TGCGCCAGCAGCCAAGTCTTGGGGAGTACCGGGGAGCTGTTTTTT. Translating it yields CASSQVLGSTGELFF.

In regard to this clone: The sample carries other DNA sequences with the same CDR3. The rearrangement joins TRBV5-4 to TRBJ2-3, with 11 bases matching TRBD2. This CDR3 comprises 16 residues. Trimming at V came to 3 bases and at J to 0 bases, leaving 3 bases not matched to a gene. Germline V lookup: CDR1 SGHNT, CDR2 YYREEE (reference sequence). The DNA of the CDR3 is TGTGCCAGCAGCTCAGGGACTAGCGGTAGCACAGATACGCAGTATTTT. It is translated as CASSSGTSGSTDTQYF.

The J gene is TRBJ1-1, the V gene TRBV4-3; weak D call: TRBD1 (6 bases). Per germline, CDR1 LGHNA and CDR2 YSLEER. Trimming stripped 4 bases from V and 7 bases from J, with 19 bases between. The CDR3 runs 15 residues. CDR3 DNA: TGCGCCAGCAGCCTCACCGTGCAGGGGATGTTTGAAGCTTTCTTT. It specifies CASSLTVQGMFEAFF.